This entry lists 16 T cell receptor beta chains sequenced from one sample in a study of post-analysis software for immune sequencing data. Whole-study results and caveats: Compared with controls, patients had more of about five TRBV segments, including TRBV5-6, TRBV5-1 and TRBV20-1.

Libraries were made from TCR beta cDNA, and they carried unique molecular identifiers. TCRdb reanalysed the PCR reads using MiXCR and keeps one entry per CDR3 protein. The table shows about 760,000 distinct CDR3 sequences, with just under 30% occurring only once. These TCRs are of unknown antigen specificity. The material sequenced was blood. Every receptor here comes from a girl between 10 and 17 years old with multiple sclerosis.

This clonotype was seen many times. This chain joins TRBV6-5 and TRBJ2-5, with D perhaps matching TRBD1 (5 bases). The CDR3 covers 13 residues. Between the trimmed V and J ends, which lost 6 bases and 5 bases, there was a span of 13 bases. Germline values: CDR1 MNHEY, CDR2 SVGAGI. In DNA, the CDR3 is TGTGCCAGCAGACGACAGAGTCGGGAGACCCAGTACTTC. Translated, it gives CASRRQSRETQYF.

This clonotype has a handful of counts. J is TRBJ2-7 and V is TRBV28; perhaps TRBD2 as D (6 bases). The ends were cut back, 6 bases at V and 0 bases at J, with 12 bases in the middle. Germline V lookup: CDR1 MDHEN, CDR2 SYDVKM. The CDR3 spans 14 residues. The chain's CDR3 is CASSKSGVSYEQYF. The CDR3 DNA follows: TGTGCCAGCAGCAAATCGGGAGTCTCCTACGAGCAGTACTTC.

J is TRBJ1-5 and V is TRBV6-5; 8 positions agree with TRBD1. V lost 6 bases and J lost 2; bases outside the gene matches: 9. Germline V gives CDR1 MNHEY, CDR2 SVGAGI. The CDR3 consists of 16 residues. CDR3 in amino acids: CASRPGGAFGNQPQHF. The CDR3 nucleotides read TGTGCCAGCAGACCAGGGGGCGCGTTCGGCAATCAGCCCCAGCATTTT.

The chain recombines TRBV7-2 with TRBJ2-7; 10 bases fit TRBD2. Looked up from germline, CDR1 is SGHTA and CDR2 is FQGNSA. This CDR3 is built from 18 residues. V lost 1 base, J lost 0 bases, and 9 bases stayed unmatched. The CDR3 loop reads CASSLGRGSGRSSYEQYF. The CDR3 DNA follows: TGTGCCAGCAGCTTAGGAAGGGGTAGCGGGAGGAGCTCCTACGAGCAGTACTTC.

The chain joins TRBV15 to TRBJ1-5; D ambiguous. The germline gives CDR1 LNHNV, CDR2 YYDKDF (reference sequence). The CDR3 sequence is 13 residues long. V gave up 3 bases and J gave up 7 bases, with 10 bases separating them. The CDR3 reads CATSRVGPQPQHF. The CDR3, as DNA: TGTGCCACCAGCAGGGTAGGACCCCAGCCCCAGCATTTT.

The chain employs TRBV14 and TRBJ2-3; D perhaps matches TRBD2 (5 bases). The CDR3 has 15 residues. Deletions cut 0 bases from V and 3 bases from J, with 10 bases between. Germline assignment: CDR1 SGHDN and CDR2 FVKESK. The CDR3 protein is CASSQDSLGTDTQYF. The CDR3 DNA reads TGTGCCAGCAGCCAAGATTCACTAGGAACAGATACGCAGTATTTT. Variable domain in full (rest from reference TRBV14 and TRBJ2-3): EAGVTQFPSHSVIEKGQTVTLRCDPISGHDNLYWYRRVMGKEIKFLLHFVKESKQDESGMPNNRFLAERTGGTYSTLKVQPAELEDSGVYFCASSQDSLGTDTQYFGPGTRLTVL.

This clonotype was observed a handful of times. The chain links TRBV10-3 to TRBJ1-5, with D hard to call. The V gene's germline CDR1 is ENHRY and CDR2 SYGVKD. The V end was cut by 3 bases, the J end by 7 bases, with 13 bases between. The length of the CDR3 is 14 residues. For the CDR3, the DNA is TGTGCCATCAGTGAAGGCGGGCAAGGGCAGCCCCAGCATTTT. Residues: CAISEGGQGQPQHF.

The V call is TRBV7-8, the J call TRBJ1-2; 7 bases are shared with TRBD1. From germline, CDR1 is SGHVS and CDR2 FQNEAQ. J lost 2 bases, V lost 6 bases, and 9 bases had no gene match. The CDR3 has 15 residues. This chain's CDR3 is CASSSGGVANYGYTF. The CDR3 nucleotides are TGTGCCAGCAGTTCAGGGGGGGTAGCGAACTATGGCTACACCTTC.

The V call is TRBV20-1, the J call TRBJ1-2; D remains unclear. V dropped 3 bases and J dropped 4 bases, with 9 bases sitting between them. The CDR3 spans 12 residues. CDR1 is DFQATT, CDR2 SNEGSKA, per germline (reference sequence). CDR3 protein: CSASWTGYGYTF. CDR3 DNA: TGCAGTGCTAGTTGGACCGGCTATGGCTACACCTTC.

This chain uses TRBV20-1 with TRBJ1-2; D is unresolved. The CDR3 has 12 amino acids. V was pared by 5 bases and J by 4 bases, with 11 bases between. Germline CDR1 is DFQATT and CDR2 is SNEGSKA (reference sequence). The CDR3 DNA follows: TGCAGTGCTTCCCTTGGTGCCTATGGCTACACCTTC. The encoded protein is CSASLGAYGYTF.

The sample holds a few counts of this clonotype. This rearrangement joins TRBV3-1 to TRBJ1-2, with a tentative D call TRBD1 (6 bases). The CDR3 is 13 residues long. In germline, CDR1 is LGHDT, CDR2 YNNKEL (reference sequence). Between the trimmed V and J ends, which lost 1 base and 4 bases, there was a span of 7 bases. Here the CDR3 DNA reads TGTGCCAGCAGCCAAGGACAGGTCTATGGCTACACCTTC. It yields the protein CASSQGQVYGYTF.

The rearrangement joins TRBV7-2 to TRBJ2-5; D remains unclear. Germline V gene sequence: CDR1 SGHTA, CDR2 FQGNSA. V gave up 5 bases and J gave up 5 bases, with 12 bases separating them. The CDR3 consists of 13 residues. CDR3 loop: CASSPRPEETQYF. Written as DNA, the CDR3 is TGTGCCAGCAGCCCTAGACCCGAGGAGACCCAGTACTTC. The variable domain in full, with the rest retrieved from reference TRBV7-2 and TRBJ2-5, is GAGVSQSPSNKVTEKGKDVELRCDPISGHTALYWYRQSLGQGLEFLIYFQGNSAPDKSGLPSDRFSAERTGGSVSTLTIQRTQQEDSAVYLCASSPRPEETQYFGPGTRLLVL.

The J gene is TRBJ2-7, the V gene TRBV10-3, with no clear D. Per germline, CDR1 ENHRY and CDR2 SYGVKD. The V and J ends lost 7 bases and 1 base respectively, with 17 bases between them. The CDR3 spans 15 residues. This CDR3 is CAIIDKWTLSYEQYF. The CDR3 region has the DNA TGTGCCATCATTGACAAGTGGACCCTATCCTACGAGCAGTACTTC.

This clonotype was seen ten or more times. The chain links TRBV4-3 to TRBJ2-1; D is possibly TRBD1 (5 bases). V lost 0 bases and J lost 3, with 12 bases in between. The CDR3 is 16 residues long. Germline V gene lookup returns CDR1 LGHNA and CDR2 YSLEER. This CDR3 is CASSQDDRQYYNEQFF. CDR3 bases: TGCGCCAGCAGCCAAGATGATCGACAGTACTACAATGAGCAGTTCTTC.

The chain joins TRBV5-1 to TRBJ1-2; D is ambiguous. Per germline, CDR1 SGHRS and CDR2 YFSETQ. The CDR3 totals 13 residues. Trimming left V 0 bases short and J 7 bases short, with 10 bases between. The CDR3 region has the DNA TGCGCCAGCAGCTTGGCCAGAAAGGTTGGCTACACCTTC. Protein product: CASSLARKVGYTF.

The chain uses TRBV28 and TRBJ2-7; TRBD2 agrees at 11 bases. V was pared by 3 bases and J by 4 bases, with 8 bases of the junction left unmatched. Germline loops: CDR1 MDHEN, CDR2 SYDVKM. This CDR3 has 16 amino acids. CDR3 DNA sequence: TGTGCCAGCAGTTTTGTTTCCGGGACTAGCGGTTACGAGCAGTACTTC. This encodes CASSFVSGTSGYEQYF. Full variable domain (remainder filled in from reference TRBV28 and TRBJ2-7): DVKVTQSSRYLVKRTGEKVFLECVQDMDHENMFWYRQDPGLGLRLIYFSYDVKMKEKGDIPEGYSVSREKKERFSLILESASTNQTSMYLCASSFVSGTSGYEQYFGPGTRLTVT.